The clone carrying this TCR beta chain appeared many times. Antigen specificity is unknown. These data belong to a study of identical twins. The study's findings and limits: Twins showed weaker excess sharing in their beta out-of-frame sequences. Interpretation of the results relied on cross-sectional statistical analysis and not on following the same donors.

This CDR3 is 13 amino acids long. CDR1 is MDHEN, CDR2 SYDVKM, per germline. V lost 2 bases to trimming and J lost 3 bases, with 8 bases between them. cDNA molecules carried unique molecular identifiers, and template switching added a universal primer site. TCRdb re-called the 5' RACE reads through MiXCR, storing one row per CDR3 protein. The sample holds 210,000 or so distinct CDR3 sequences, less than 8% seen once. A further study also used this sample, focusing on yellow fever vaccine responses in identical twins.

The sequenced material came from memory (CD45RO+) T cells sorted from blood. The chain couples TRBV28 to TRBJ2-7, with D unresolved. This sequence originates from a woman between 18 and 30 years old in good health. CDR3 residues: CASSLRLGYEQYF. In DNA, the CDR3 is TGTGCCAGCAGTTTAAGGCTCGGCTACGAGCAGTACTTC.